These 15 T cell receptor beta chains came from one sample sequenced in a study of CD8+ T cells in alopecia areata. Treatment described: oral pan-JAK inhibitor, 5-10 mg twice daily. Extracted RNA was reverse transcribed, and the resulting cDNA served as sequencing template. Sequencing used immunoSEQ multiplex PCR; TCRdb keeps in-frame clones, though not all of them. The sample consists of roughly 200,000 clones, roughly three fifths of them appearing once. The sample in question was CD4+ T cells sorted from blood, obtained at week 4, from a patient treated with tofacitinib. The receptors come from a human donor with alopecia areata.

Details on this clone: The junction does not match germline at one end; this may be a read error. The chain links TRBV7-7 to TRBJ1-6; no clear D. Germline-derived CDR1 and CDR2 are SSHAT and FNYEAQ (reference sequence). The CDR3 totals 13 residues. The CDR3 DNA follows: TGTGCTAGCAGCTCCAAGGAAGGTTCACCCCTCCACTTT. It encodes CASSSKEGSPLHF.

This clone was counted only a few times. The CDR3: CSVVEGSAFF. CDR3 coding DNA: TGCAGCGTTGTGGAGGGTTCGGCTTTCTTT. This chain joins TRBV29-1 and TRBJ1-1; D unclear. There are 10 residues in the CDR3. V dropped 4 bases and J dropped 11 bases, with 11 bases sitting between them. Germline V gene lookup returns CDR1 SQVTM and CDR2 ANQGSEA.

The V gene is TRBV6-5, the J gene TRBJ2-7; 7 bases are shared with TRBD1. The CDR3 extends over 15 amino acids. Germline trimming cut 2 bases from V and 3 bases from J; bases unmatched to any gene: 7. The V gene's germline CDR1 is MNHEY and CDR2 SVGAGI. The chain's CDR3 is CASSYTSGQNYEQYF. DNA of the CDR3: TGTGCCAGCAGTTACACTTCGGGACAGAACTACGAGCAGTACTTC.

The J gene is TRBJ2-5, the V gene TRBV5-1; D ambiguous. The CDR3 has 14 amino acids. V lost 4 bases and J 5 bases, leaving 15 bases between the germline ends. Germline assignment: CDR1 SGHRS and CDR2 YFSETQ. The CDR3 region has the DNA TGCGCCAGCAGCACCGTTTCCCCCGCGGAGACCCAGTACTTC. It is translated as CASSTVSPAETQYF. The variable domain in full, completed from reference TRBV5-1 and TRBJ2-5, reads KAGVTQTPRYLIKTRGQQVTLSCSPISGHRSVSWYQQTPGQGLQFLFEYFSETQRNKGNFPGRFSGRQFSNSRSEMNVSTLELGDSALYLCASSTVSPAETQYFGPGTRLLVL.

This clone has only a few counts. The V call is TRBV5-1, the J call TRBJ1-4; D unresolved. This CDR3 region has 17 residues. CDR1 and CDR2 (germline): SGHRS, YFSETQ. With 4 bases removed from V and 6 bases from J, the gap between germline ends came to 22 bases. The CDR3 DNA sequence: TGCGCCAGCAGCCCCACCGACTATGGTGACTCTTATGAAAAACTGTTTTTT. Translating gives CASSPTDYGDSYEKLFF.

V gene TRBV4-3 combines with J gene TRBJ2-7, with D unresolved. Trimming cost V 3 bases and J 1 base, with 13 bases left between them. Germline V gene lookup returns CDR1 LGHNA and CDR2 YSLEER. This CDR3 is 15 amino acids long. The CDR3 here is CASSQESSKSYEQYF. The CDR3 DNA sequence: TGCGCCAGCAGCCAGGAATCGTCCAAATCCTACGAGCAGTACTTC.

CDR3 residues: CRTTGGYTF. As DNA, the CDR3 is TGCAGAACCACGGGAGGCTACACCTTC. The chain links TRBV29-1 to TRBJ1-2; D unresolved. Looked up from germline, CDR1 is SQVTM and CDR2 is ANQGSEA. CDR3 length: 9 residues. The entire variable domain, with the rest obtained from reference TRBV29-1 and TRBJ1-2, is as follows: SAVISQKPSRDICQRGTSLTIQCQVDSQVTMMFWYRQQPGQSLTLIATANQGSEATYESGFVIDKFPISRPNLTFSTLTVSNMSPEDSSIYLCRTTGGYTFGSGTRLTVV.

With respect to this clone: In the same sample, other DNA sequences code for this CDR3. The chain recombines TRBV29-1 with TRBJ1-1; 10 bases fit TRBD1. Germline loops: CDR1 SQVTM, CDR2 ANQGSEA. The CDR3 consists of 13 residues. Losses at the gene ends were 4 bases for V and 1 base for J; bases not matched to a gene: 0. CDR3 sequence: CSVGDRGNTEAFF. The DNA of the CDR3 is TGCAGCGTTGGGGACAGGGGGAACACTGAAGCTTTCTTT.

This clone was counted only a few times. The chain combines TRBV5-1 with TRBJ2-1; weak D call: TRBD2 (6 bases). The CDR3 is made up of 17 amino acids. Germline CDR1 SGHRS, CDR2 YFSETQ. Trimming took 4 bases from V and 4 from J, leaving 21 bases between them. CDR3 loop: CASSLNSPLAGYNEQFF. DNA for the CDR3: TGCGCCAGCAGCCTAAACTCCCCCTTGGCGGGATACAATGAGCAGTTCTTC.

The CDR3 coding sequence is TGCAGCGTGGGGGGACAGGTTCGTGTTGAAGCTTTCTTT. Amino acid sequence: CSVGGQVRVEAFF. The gene calls are TRBV29-1 and TRBJ1-1, with 8 bases fitting TRBD1. This CDR3 spans 13 amino acids. V trimming: 6 bases; J trimming: 7 bases; junction bases outside the gene matches: 10. CDR1 and CDR2 from the germline V gene are SQVTM and ANQGSEA.

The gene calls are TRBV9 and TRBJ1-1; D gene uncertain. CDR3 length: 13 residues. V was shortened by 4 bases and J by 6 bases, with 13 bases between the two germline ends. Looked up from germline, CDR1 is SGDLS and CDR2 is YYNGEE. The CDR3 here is CASSSRSRAEAFF. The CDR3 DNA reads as TGTGCCAGCAGCTCACGAAGTAGGGCTGAAGCTTTCTTT.

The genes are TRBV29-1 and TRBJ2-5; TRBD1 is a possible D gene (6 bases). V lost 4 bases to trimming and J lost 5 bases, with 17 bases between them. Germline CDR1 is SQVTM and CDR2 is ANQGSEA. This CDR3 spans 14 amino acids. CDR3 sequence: CSVARGGDRETQYF. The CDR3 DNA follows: TGCAGCGTTGCCCGGGGCGGTGACAGGGAGACCCAGTACTTC. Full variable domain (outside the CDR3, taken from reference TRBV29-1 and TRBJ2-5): SAVISQKPSRDICQRGTSLTIQCQVDSQVTMMFWYRQQPGQSLTLIATANQGSEATYESGFVIDKFPISRPNLTFSTLTVSNMSPEDSSIYLCSVARGGDRETQYFGPGTRLLVL.

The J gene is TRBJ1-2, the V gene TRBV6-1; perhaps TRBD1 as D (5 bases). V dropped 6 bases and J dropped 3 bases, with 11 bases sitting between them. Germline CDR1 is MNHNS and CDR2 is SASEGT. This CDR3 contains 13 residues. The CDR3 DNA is TGTGCCAGCAGGTCGGGCAGGGACTATGGCTACACCTTC. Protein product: CASRSGRDYGYTF.

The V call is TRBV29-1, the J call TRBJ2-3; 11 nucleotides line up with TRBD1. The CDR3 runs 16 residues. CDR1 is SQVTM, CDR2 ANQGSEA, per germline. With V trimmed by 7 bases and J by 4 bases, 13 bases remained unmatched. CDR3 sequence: CSGCLGTGGSPDTQYF. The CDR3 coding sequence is TGCAGCGGCTGCCTCGGGACAGGGGGTAGTCCAGATACGCAGTATTTT.

The CDR3 DNA reads as TGCGCCAGCAGCCAAGTTTTCAATGAGCAGTTCTTC. Translating it yields CASSQVFNEQFF. The genes are TRBV5-1 and TRBJ2-1, with D hard to call. The V end lost 4 bases, the J end lost 6 bases, and 8 bases lay between the germline ends. The CDR3 loop spans 12 amino acids. Germline V gene data show CDR1 as SGHRS and CDR2 as YFSETQ.